This T cell receptor beta chain originates from a study of blood T cell repertoires in COVID-19. The CDR3 has 13 residues. V was pared by 6 bases and J by 5 bases, with 13 bases between. The germline V gene encodes CDR1 MNHEY and CDR2 SVGAGI. Original processing methods: For nucleated cells, counts were estimated from reference gene primer amplification. Generated by immunoSEQ multiplex PCR, the TCRdb table keeps only in-frame clones and is missing some. V, J and clone size were drawn from that table, and D and trimming were deduced from the DNA. Of 60,000 to 85,000 clones in the sample, more than 70% were seen once.

The clonotype was recovered from a woman in her sixties with acute or convalescent COVID-19. This chain links TRBV6-5 with TRBJ1-2, with D unclear. Sequenced material: peripheral blood. CDR3 nucleotide sequence: TGTGCCAGCAGCCGGGGAGGGTTATATGGCTACACCTTC. Protein: CASSRGGLYGYTF.